The source of this TCR beta chain is a study of CD8 T cells in ankylosing spondylitis (dated by TCRdb to about 2017). Background on the whole study: The study profiled T cell receptor beta repertoires in healthy donors and ankylosing spondylitis patients to find disease-linked TCR variants. The whole study cohort included about a hundred healthy donors and 25 ankylosing spondylitis patients. Samples of peripheral blood were taken, and for ankylosing spondylitis patients, synovial fluid was collected as well. What the study reported, not specific to this receptor: Some motif variants had previously been reported in the synovial fluid and blood of reactive arthritis patients, which suggests shared mechanisms of disease initiation. Blood from ankylosing spondylitis patients appeared to be characterized by a TCR beta motif made up of about 8 highly homologous amino acid variants. Significant enrichment of the disease-linked clones was reported in matched synovial fluid samples from ankylosing spondylitis patients. In peripheral blood, the disease-linked clones were found at relatively low frequencies and had a CD8+ phenotype.

Sequencing instrument: Illumina HiSeq 2500. Quantitative 5'-RACE with molecular barcodes was the method used to prepare the TCR beta libraries. The authors' pipeline ran thus. A new computational method, built on a probabilistic model of VDJ rearrangement, was used to identify disease-linked TCR variants. TCRdb took the public reads, trimmed them with fastp at Q25, ran MiXCR for clone calling and kept in-frame beta chains. Rows matching on CDR3 protein sequence are summarized as one entry with the most common DNA and genes. The V and J calls and clone size come from TCRdb's table, not from the authors' own analysis. The sample has under 300,000 distinct CDR3 sequences on record, around 10% of them singletons. Of the sample, 6.8% falls within the top ten clones. This clonotype was seen ten or more times. Its target antigen remains unknown. Base quality data are lacking; no much larger clone is found one base away.

For this chain, trimming is 6 bases at the V end and 2 bases at the J end, and the number of junction bases without a gene match is 4. According to the germline V gene (reference sequence), CDR1 reads DFQATT and CDR2 reads SNEGSKA. The cysteine opens and the phenylalanine closes a CDR3 of 13 amino acids. Only the CDR3 DNA is retained, 39 bases long and in frame from the first base. The chain is encoded by TRBV20-1 joined to TRBJ1-5; TRBD1 aligns with 7 central bases. The specimen sequenced was blood, either unsorted or a sorted T cell fraction (not recorded which). This sequence originates from a male donor with ankylosing spondylitis or in good health (not recorded which). The DNA is as follows: TGCAGTGCCCGTGGACAGGGCAATCAGCCCCAGCATTTT. Its protein reads: CSARGQGNQPQHF.